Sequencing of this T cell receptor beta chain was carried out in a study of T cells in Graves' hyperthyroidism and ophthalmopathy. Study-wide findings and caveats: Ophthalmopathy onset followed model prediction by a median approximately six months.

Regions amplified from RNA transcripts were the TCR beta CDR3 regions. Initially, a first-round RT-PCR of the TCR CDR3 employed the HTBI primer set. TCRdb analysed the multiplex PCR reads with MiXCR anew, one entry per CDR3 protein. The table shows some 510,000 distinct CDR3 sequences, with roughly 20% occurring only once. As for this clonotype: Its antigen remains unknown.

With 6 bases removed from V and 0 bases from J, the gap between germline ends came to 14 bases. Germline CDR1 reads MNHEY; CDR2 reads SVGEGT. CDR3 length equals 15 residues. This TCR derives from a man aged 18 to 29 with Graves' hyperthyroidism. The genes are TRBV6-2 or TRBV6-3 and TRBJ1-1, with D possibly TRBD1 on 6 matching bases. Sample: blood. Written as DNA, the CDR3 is TGTGCCAGCAGCACCGGACAGAGGATGAACACTGAAGCTTTCTTT. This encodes CASSTGQRMNTEAFF.